The next 13 T cell receptor beta chains were all read from a single sample in a study of CD8+ T cells in alopecia areata. Extracted RNA was reverse transcribed, and the resulting cDNA served as sequencing template. The data were produced by immunoSEQ multiplex PCR, yet TCRdb's version contains in-frame clones alone and is incomplete. The sample carries roughly 250,000 clones, about two thirds recorded once. Sequencing used CD4+ T cells sorted from blood, obtained at week 0. The receptors come from a human donor with alopecia areata.

The chain links TRBV30 to TRBJ1-6, with D uncertain. This CDR3 contains 14 residues. Trimming left V 2 bases short and J 1 base short, with 6 bases between. The germline CDR1 and CDR2 sequences are GTSNPN and SVGIG (reference sequence). CDR3 loop: CAWSLESYNSPLHF. As DNA, the CDR3 is TGTGCCTGGAGTTTGGAATCCTATAATTCACCCCTCCACTTT. Looking up the rest from reference TRBV30 and TRBJ1-6 gives the full variable domain: SQTIHQWPATLVQPVGSPLSLECTVEGTSNPNLYWYRQAAGRGLQLLFYSVGIGQISSEVPQNLSASRPQDRQFILSSKKLLLSDSGFYLCAWSLESYNSPLHFGNGTRLTVT.

This clone was seen more than once but under ten times. The chain uses TRBV9 and TRBJ1-1; D might be TRBD1 (6 bases). Trimming left V 4 bases short and J 3 bases short, with 13 bases between. From germline, CDR1 is SGDLS and CDR2 YYNGEE. This CDR3 spans 14 amino acids. CDR3 amino acids: CASSLRDKYTEAFF. The CDR3 bases are TGTGCCAGCAGCTTAAGGGACAAATACACTGAAGCTTTCTTT.

This clone was detected a few times. The chain has TRBV29-1 and TRBJ1-6; D not resolved. V lost 6 bases, J lost 7 bases, and 16 bases lay in between. The CDR3 loop spans 14 amino acids. CDR1 and CDR2 (germline): SQVTM, ANQGSEA. CDR3 in amino acids: CSVALAAGNSPLHF. The CDR3 DNA reads as TGCAGCGTGGCTCTAGCCGCGGGGAATTCACCCCTCCACTTT.

This sequence joins TRBV2 and TRBJ1-5, with 9 bases that match TRBD1. The germline gives CDR1 SNHLY, CDR2 FYNNEI. Germline trimming cut 4 bases from V and 6 bases from J; bases unmatched to any gene: 7. CDR3 length: 15 amino acids. The CDR3 DNA reads TGTGCCAGCAGTGGGGACAGGGTAATTCGTCAGCCCCAGCATTTT. This encodes CASSGDRVIRQPQHF.

The chain joins TRBV7-9 to TRBJ1-2; no clear D. V lost 6 bases to trimming and J lost 3 bases, with 8 bases between them. The CDR3 runs to 12 residues. Germline V gene lookup returns CDR1 SEHNR and CDR2 FQNEAQ (reference sequence). The CDR3: CASSSSDYGYTF. The CDR3 DNA follows: TGTGCCAGCAGTTCCAGCGACTATGGCTACACCTTC.

V and J are TRBV5-6 and TRBJ1-2; the D gene is possibly TRBD1 (5 bases). Between the trimmed V and J ends, which lost 2 bases and 8 bases, there was a span of 13 bases. The CDR3 contains 13 residues. CDR1 is SGHDT and CDR2 is YYEEEE in the germline V gene. The CDR3 sequence is CASSFTGFSGYTF. The CDR3 bases are TGTGCCAGCAGCTTCACAGGATTCTCAGGCTACACCTTC.

The chain employs TRBV18 and TRBJ1-1, with 12 nucleotides matching TRBD1. The CDR3 runs 17 residues. V was clipped by 0 bases and J by 1 base; unmatched bases: 3. The V gene's germline CDR1 is KGHSH and CDR2 LQKENI. The CDR3 DNA reads as TGTGCCAGCTCACCACCGGGACAGGGGGCAGGGAACACTGAAGCTTTCTTT. This sequence encodes CASSPPGQGAGNTEAFF.

The rearrangement links TRBV29-1 to TRBJ2-7, with no clear D. CDR1 and CDR2 from the germline V gene are SQVTM and ANQGSEA. This CDR3 comprises 13 residues. V was pared by 7 bases and J by 5 bases, with 18 bases between. The CDR3 sequence: CSARREVSDEQYF. The CDR3, as DNA: TGCAGCGCCCGCCGCGAGGTGTCCGACGAGCAGTACTTC.

This clone came up a few times. V gene TRBV7-2 combines with J gene TRBJ2-5; D is possibly TRBD1 (5 bases). Looked up from germline, CDR1 is SGHTA and CDR2 is FQGNSA. This CDR3 comprises 15 residues. V was trimmed by 4 bases and J by 1 base, leaving 13 bases between them. The CDR3 is CASSSQGVLQETQYF. The CDR3 DNA reads TGTGCCAGCAGCTCCCAAGGGGTTCTCCAAGAGACCCAGTACTTC.

The chain has TRBV4-2 and TRBJ2-5; 8 bases agree with TRBD1. Looked up from germline, CDR1 is LGHNA and CDR2 is YNFKEQ. The V gene end was trimmed by 1 base and the J gene end by 5 bases; junction bases not matched to a gene: 6. The CDR3 is made up of 15 amino acids. The CDR3 sequence is CASSQAGQGTETQYF. CDR3 DNA sequence: TGTGCCAGCAGCCAAGCCGGACAGGGAACCGAGACCCAGTACTTC.

This rearrangement joins TRBV20-1 to TRBJ1-2; D uncertain. The CDR3 has 11 amino acids. Trimming took 2 bases from V and 6 from J, leaving 7 bases between them. CDR1 and CDR2 (germline): DFQATT, SNEGSKA (reference sequence). The CDR3 DNA reads as TGCAGTGCTAGACAGGCAAATGGCTACACCTTC. Protein product: CSARQANGYTF.

The J gene is TRBJ1-2, the V gene TRBV10-3, with D uncertain. This CDR3 region has 14 residues. Trimming took 2 bases from V and 4 from J, leaving 11 bases between them. Germline-derived CDR1 and CDR2 are ENHRY and SYGVKD. CDR3 nucleotide sequence: TGTGCCATCAGTGAGGGCAGTGCCCTCTATGGCTACACCTTC. Amino acid sequence: CAISEGSALYGYTF.

The J gene is TRBJ1-5, the V gene TRBV7-9; weak D call: TRBD1 (5 bases). This CDR3 is 15 amino acids long. The V gene's germline CDR1 is SEHNR and CDR2 FQNEAQ (reference sequence). Trimming took 1 base from V and 3 from J, leaving 10 bases between them. CDR3 protein: CASSLESGHNQPQHF. CDR3 in DNA: TGTGCCAGCAGCTTAGAGTCGGGGCACAATCAGCCCCAGCATTTT.